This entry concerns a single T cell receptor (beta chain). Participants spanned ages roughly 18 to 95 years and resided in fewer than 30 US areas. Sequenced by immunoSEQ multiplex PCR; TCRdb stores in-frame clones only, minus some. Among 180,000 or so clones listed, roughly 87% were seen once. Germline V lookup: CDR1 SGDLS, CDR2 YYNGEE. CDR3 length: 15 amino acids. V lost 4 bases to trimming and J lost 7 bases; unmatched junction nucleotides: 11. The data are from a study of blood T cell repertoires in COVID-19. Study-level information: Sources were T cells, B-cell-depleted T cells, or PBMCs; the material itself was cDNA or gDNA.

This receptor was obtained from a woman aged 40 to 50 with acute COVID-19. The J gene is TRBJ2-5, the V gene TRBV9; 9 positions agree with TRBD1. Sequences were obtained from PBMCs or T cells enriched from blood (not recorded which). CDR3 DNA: TGTGCCAGCAGCCCCGGGACAGGGAAGAGTTGGACCCAGTACTTC. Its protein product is CASSPGTGKSWTQYF.